This T cell receptor (beta chain) emerged from a study of Graves' ophthalmopathy and Graves' hyperthyroidism. General study findings and limits: Clonotypes were expanded in thyroid at above 0.001 frequency, and most also appeared in blood. This model predicted ophthalmopathy progression (sensitivity 65% to 71%, specificity 72% to 85%).

CDR3 regions of TCR beta were amplified from RNA transcripts. HTBI-primed first-round RT-PCR preceded second-round multiplex PCR. TCRdb re-called the multiplex PCR reads through MiXCR, storing one row per CDR3 protein. The table includes about 740,000 distinct CDR3 sequences, 40% detected once. Enrollment excluded any patients with other autoimmune diseases, uncontrolled infections, pregnancy or lactation. Fresh peripheral blood (about 10 ml) yielded the PBMCs. This clonotype showed up many times. Its antigen is not known. This CDR3 has 14 residues. In germline, CDR1 is SGHAT, CDR2 FQNNGV. With 2 bases removed from V and 0 bases from J, the gap between germline ends came to 7 bases.

Material for sequencing was peripheral blood. The chain joins TRBV11-2 to TRBJ1-1; D unresolved. The source of this sequence is an adult man with Graves' ophthalmopathy. The CDR3 coding sequence is TGTGCCAGCAGCTTATACGGCATGAACACTGAAGCTTTCTTT. Its protein product is CASSLYGMNTEAFF.